Below, 26 T cell receptor beta chains from the same sample are listed, as sequenced in a study of PD-1 blockade in mismatch repair-deficient tumors. Repertoires were generated with immunoSEQ multiplex PCR, while TCRdb's copy carries only in-frame clones and drops some. The sample yields some 120,000 clones, more than 70% seen once. Sequenced here: peripheral blood, sampled 70 to 72 weeks after starting pembrolizumab. These receptors came from an adult with mismatch repair-deficient cancer.

The chain uses TRBV10-3 and TRBJ2-3; 9 bases align to TRBD1. V shed 0 bases and J 1 base; nucleotides not matched to a gene: 8. This CDR3 has 18 amino acids. The germline CDR1 and CDR2 sequences are ENHRY and SYGVKD. The CDR3 is CAISESFFRDRGTDTQYF. The CDR3 DNA reads TGTGCCATCAGTGAGTCATTCTTTCGGGACAGGGGCACAGATACGCAGTATTTT.

This CDR3 reads CASSRLKGTRYEQYF. CDR3 in DNA: TGTGCCAGCAGCAGACTTAAGGGGACACGATACGAGCAGTACTTC. The chain uses TRBV11-2 and TRBJ2-7; D may be TRBD1 (6 bases). Trimming left V 5 bases short and J 4 bases short, with 18 bases between. The CDR3 spans 15 residues. Germline V gene data show CDR1 as SGHAT and CDR2 as FQNNGV.

The rearrangement uses TRBV6-5 and TRBJ2-2, with D perhaps matching TRBD1 or TRBD2 (5 bases each). With 3 bases removed from V and 4 bases from J, the gap between germline ends came to 15 bases. The germline V gene has CDR1 MNHEY and CDR2 SVGAGI. The CDR3 has 16 residues. The CDR3 reads CASSYGTLWGTGELFF. The CDR3 region has the DNA TGTGCCAGCAGTTATGGGACCTTGTGGGGCACCGGGGAGCTGTTTTTT.

By share, this clone counts as medium-sized (0.01 to 0.1%). Other DNA sequences in this sample translate to the same CDR3. The chain has TRBV7-9 and TRBJ2-3; 8 bases align to TRBD2. Germline V gene sequence: CDR1 SEHNR, CDR2 FQNEAQ (reference sequence). V dropped 1 base and J dropped 4; count of bases not matched to a gene: 10. The CDR3 runs 17 residues. CDR3: CASSLGLGGGRADTQYF. Written as DNA, the CDR3 is TGTGCCAGCAGCTTAGGTCTCGGCGGGGGGCGGGCAGATACGCAGTATTTT.

The gene calls are TRBV7-9 and TRBJ2-2; 8 positions match TRBD1. V shed 9 bases, J shed 4 bases, and the junction held 4 bases outside the gene matches. This CDR3 region has 13 residues. Germline V gives CDR1 SEHNR, CDR2 FQNEAQ (reference sequence). CDR3 DNA: TGTGCCAGAGGACAGGGAGGCACCGGGGAGCTGTTTTTT. This codes for CARGQGGTGELFF.

CDR3 region: CASSPRKTGAETDTQYF. The CDR3 region has the DNA TGCGCCAGCAGCCCGAGAAAGACAGGGGCTGAGACAGATACGCAGTATTTT. The rearrangement uses TRBV4-1 and TRBJ2-3; TRBD1 matches at 8 bases. The germline V gene encodes CDR1 MGHRA and CDR2 YSYEKL. V was clipped by 4 bases and J by 3 bases; unmatched bases: 12. There are 17 residues in the CDR3.

The gene calls are TRBV7-6 and TRBJ1-2; D is possibly TRBD1 (5 bases). V was cut by 5 bases and J by 4 bases, with 14 bases left in between. The CDR3 is 14 amino acids. Germline CDR1 and CDR2: SGHVS and FNYEAQ. The CDR3 nucleotides read TGTGCCAGCAGCCCCCAAGGGGTTGTCTATGGCTACACCTTC. Protein: CASSPQGVVYGYTF.

As to this clone: The sample contains more than one DNA sequence encoding this CDR3. This chain uses TRBV25-1 with TRBJ1-1, with D uncertain. CDR3 size: 13 residues. Germline V gives CDR1 MGHDK, CDR2 SYGVNS. V was clipped by 1 base and J by 1 base, with 4 bases between them. The CDR3: CASSEWGNTEAFF. The DNA of the CDR3 is TGTGCCAGCAGTGAATGGGGGAACACTGAAGCTTTCTTT. Using reference TRBV25-1 and TRBJ1-1 for the parts outside the CDR3, the full variable domain is EADIYQTPRYLVIGTGKKITLECSQTMGHDKMYWYQQDPGMELHLIHYSYGVNSTEKGDLSSESTVSRIRTEHFPLTLESARPSHTSQYLCASSEWGNTEAFFGQGTRLTVV.

This clone was observed a few times. The genes are TRBV18 and TRBJ2-7; 7 positions agree with TRBD2. Germline CDR1 KGHSH, CDR2 LQKENI. The V segment lost 5 bases and the J segment 7 bases; nucleotides outside the gene matches: 11. The CDR3 contains 14 residues. The CDR3 DNA is TGTGCCAGCTCAACATCGGGAGGACCTAGGGAGCAGTACTTC. This codes for CASSTSGGPREQYF.

The V call is TRBV9, the J call TRBJ2-1, with 10 bases lining up with TRBD2. Germline-derived CDR1 and CDR2 are SGDLS and YYNGEE. This CDR3 has 15 residues. V lost 0 bases, J lost 6 bases, and 3 bases stayed unmatched. Here the CDR3 DNA reads TGTGCCAGCAGCGTAGCTAGCGGGAGTGGCAATGAGCAGTTCTTC. Its protein is CASSVASGSGNEQFF.

The chain recombines TRBV4-3 with TRBJ1-4; TRBD1 agrees at 8 bases. J lost 3 bases, V lost 0 bases, and 3 bases had no gene match. The CDR3 is 16 amino acids. Germline values: CDR1 LGHNA, CDR2 YSLEER. The chain's CDR3 is CASSQDSGGPNEKLFF. Here the CDR3 DNA reads TGCGCCAGCAGCCAAGACTCAGGGGGCCCTAATGAAAAACTGTTTTTT.

V and J are TRBV29-1 and TRBJ2-3; TRBD2 matches 7 bases. Germline V gives CDR1 SQVTM, CDR2 ANQGSEA. After removal of 7 bases from V and 2 bases from J, the junction contained 9 bases not matched to a gene. The CDR3 contains 14 residues. The CDR3 is CSAPRGGDTDTQYF. CDR3 in DNA: TGCAGCGCCCCCCGTGGGGGGGACACAGATACGCAGTATTTT.

The CDR3 DNA reads as TGTGCCAGCAGCTTTGGAGGGACCCTGGAATACTTC. It encodes CASSFGGTLEYF. This sequence joins TRBV7-2 and TRBJ2-7; possible D gene TRBD2, 6 bases. Trimming cost V 3 bases and J 13 bases, with 16 bases left between them. Germline CDR1 is SGHTA and CDR2 is FQGNSA. The CDR3 spans 12 residues.

There are a few counts of this clone. The rearrangement joins TRBV4-1 to TRBJ2-7; D is unresolved. Trimming took 4 bases from V and 5 from J, leaving 12 bases between them. CDR3 length equals 13 residues. Germline V gene data show CDR1 as MGHRA and CDR2 as YSYEKL. This CDR3 is CASSPEGLNEQYF. The CDR3, as DNA: TGCGCCAGCAGCCCAGAAGGATTGAACGAGCAGTACTTC.

The chain recombines TRBV30 with TRBJ2-1; D unresolved. Germline V gives CDR1 GTSNPN, CDR2 SVGIG (reference sequence). The length of the CDR3 is 12 residues. V was pared by 3 bases and J by 4 bases, with 7 bases between. CDR3 coding DNA: TGTGCCTGGAGCCCCCAGTACAATGAGCAGTTCTTC. This sequence encodes CAWSPQYNEQFF.

The chain has TRBV9 and TRBJ2-7; 8 bases map to TRBD1. Losses at the gene ends were 4 bases for V and 3 bases for J; bases not matched to a gene: 9. Germline V gene data show CDR1 as SGDLS and CDR2 as YYNGEE. The CDR3 has 15 residues. The CDR3 DNA is TGTGCCAGCAGCCCAGGACAGGGAACCGTCTACGAGCAGTACTTC. It is translated as CASSPGQGTVYEQYF.

V gene TRBV7-9 combines with J gene TRBJ1-1; D not certain. Germline CDR1 reads SEHNR; CDR2 reads FQNEAQ (reference sequence). Trimming left V 6 bases short and J 4 bases short, with 9 bases between. The CDR3 runs 12 residues. CDR3 bases: TGTGCCAGCAGGCACTTGGGCACTGAAGCTTTCTTT. The encoded protein is CASRHLGTEAFF.

The rearrangement links TRBV7-9 to TRBJ2-3; 8 bases agree with TRBD2. This CDR3 is built from 15 residues. Trimming at V came to 5 bases and at J to 1 base, leaving 5 bases not matched to a gene. Looked up from germline, CDR1 is SEHNR and CDR2 is FQNEAQ (reference sequence). The CDR3 DNA sequence: TGTGCCAGCAGCCAAGCCGGGAGGGGCACAGATACGCAGTATTTT. As protein: CASSQAGRGTDTQYF.

J is TRBJ1-1 and V is TRBV4-2; no reliable D call. CDR3 length: 12 residues. CDR1 and CDR2 from the germline V gene are LGHNA and YNFKEQ. V shed 6 bases and J shed 1 base, with 6 bases lying between them. The CDR3 coding sequence is TGTGCCAGCAGAACGGGGAACACTGAAGCTTTCTTT. Translating it yields CASRTGNTEAFF.

V usage is TRBV15 and J usage is TRBJ1-4; 7 bases are a match to TRBD1. Germline loops: CDR1 LNHNV, CDR2 YYDKDF (reference sequence). J lost 5 bases, V lost 5 bases, and 8 bases had no gene match. The CDR3 has 15 amino acids. The DNA of the CDR3 is TGTGCCACCAGCTGGGAGGGGACAGCGAATGAAAAACTGTTTTTT. As protein: CATSWEGTANEKLFF.

The rearrangement uses TRBV13 and TRBJ2-7; D gene ambiguous. The germline V gene has CDR1 PRHDT and CDR2 FYEKMQ (reference sequence). V gave up 0 bases and J gave up 2 bases, with 14 bases separating them. The CDR3 totals 16 residues. CDR3 loop: CASSLGLGFRTYEQYF. The CDR3 nucleotides are TGTGCCAGCAGCTTAGGCCTGGGGTTTAGGACCTACGAGCAGTACTTC.

This clone was seen just once. The chain is built from TRBV6-5 and TRBJ2-3; D call uncertain. The germline V and J ends were trimmed by 0 bases and 9 bases, with 4 bases remaining between them. The germline gives CDR1 MNHEY, CDR2 SVGAGI. This CDR3 has 11 residues. CDR3 coding DNA: TGTGCCAGCAGTTACTCCGAGACGCAGTATTTT. It translates to CASSYSETQYF.

The chain uses TRBV18 and TRBJ2-5; D not resolved. Trimming took 6 bases from V and 5 from J, leaving 16 bases between them. The CDR3 spans 14 residues. Germline values: CDR1 KGHSH, CDR2 LQKENI. CDR3 sequence reads: CASSAAVFEETQYF. CDR3 nucleotide sequence: TGTGCCAGCTCGGCGGCCGTCTTCGAGGAGACCCAGTACTTC.

This clone was observed once. V gene TRBV15 combines with J gene TRBJ2-2, with TRBD1 matching over 9 bases. This CDR3 has 18 amino acids. The V and J ends lost 2 bases and 5 bases, in that order; junction bases with no gene match: 12. The germline V gene encodes CDR1 LNHNV and CDR2 YYDKDF (reference sequence). DNA for the CDR3: TGTGCCACCAGCAGAAAAACCGGGGACAGGGAATGGACCGGGGAGCTGTTTTTT. It is translated as CATSRKTGDREWTGELFF.

The gene calls are TRBV20-1 and TRBJ2-4, with unresolved D. V lost 3 bases and J lost 5, with 5 bases in between. Germline V gives CDR1 DFQATT, CDR2 SNEGSKA (reference sequence). The CDR3 has 11 amino acids. This chain's CDR3 is CSARDQNIQYF. Written as DNA, the CDR3 is TGCAGTGCTAGGGACCAAAACATTCAGTACTTC.

The rearrangement uses TRBV6-1 and TRBJ2-1; D not resolved. Trimming removed 0 bases from V and 6 bases from J, with 9 bases in between. CDR1 and CDR2 (germline): MNHNS, SASEGT. The CDR3 runs 14 residues. CDR3 coding DNA: TGTGCCAGCAGTGAAGCGAACGAGCGCAATGAGCAGTTCTTC. It encodes CASSEANERNEQFF.